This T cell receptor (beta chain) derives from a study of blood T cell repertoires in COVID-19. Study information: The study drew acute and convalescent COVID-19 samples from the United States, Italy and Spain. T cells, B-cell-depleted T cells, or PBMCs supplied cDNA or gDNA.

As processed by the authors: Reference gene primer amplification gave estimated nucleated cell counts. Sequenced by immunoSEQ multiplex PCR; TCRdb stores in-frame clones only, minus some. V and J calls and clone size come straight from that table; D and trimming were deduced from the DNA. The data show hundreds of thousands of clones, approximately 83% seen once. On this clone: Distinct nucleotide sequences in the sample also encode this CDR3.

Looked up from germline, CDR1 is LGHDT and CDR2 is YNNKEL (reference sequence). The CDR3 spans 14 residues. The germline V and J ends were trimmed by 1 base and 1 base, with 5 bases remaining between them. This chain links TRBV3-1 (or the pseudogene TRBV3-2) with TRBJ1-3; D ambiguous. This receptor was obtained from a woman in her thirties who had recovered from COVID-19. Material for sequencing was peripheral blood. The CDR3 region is CASSQGGSGNTIYF. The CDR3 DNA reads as TGTGCCAGCAGCCAAGGAGGGTCTGGAAACACCATATATTTT.